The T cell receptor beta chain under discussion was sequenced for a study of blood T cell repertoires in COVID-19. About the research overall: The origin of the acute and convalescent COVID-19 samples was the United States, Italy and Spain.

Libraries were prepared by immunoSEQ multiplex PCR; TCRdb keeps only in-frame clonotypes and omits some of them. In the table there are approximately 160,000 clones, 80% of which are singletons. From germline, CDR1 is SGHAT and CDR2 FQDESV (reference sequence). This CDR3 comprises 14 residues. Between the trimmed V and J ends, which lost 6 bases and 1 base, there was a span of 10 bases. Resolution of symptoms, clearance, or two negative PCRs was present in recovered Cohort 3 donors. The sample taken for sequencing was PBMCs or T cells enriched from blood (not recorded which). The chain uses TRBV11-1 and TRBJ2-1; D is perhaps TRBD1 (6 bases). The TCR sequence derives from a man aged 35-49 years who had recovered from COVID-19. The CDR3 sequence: CASRQGLSYNEQFF. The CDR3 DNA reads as TGTGCCAGCAGGCAGGGGCTATCCTACAATGAGCAGTTCTTC.